This TCR beta chain comes out of a study of CD8+ T cells in alopecia areata. Whole-study results and caveats: A large proportion of expanded lesional clones were detected persisting in scalp and blood during tofacitinib. Links between baseline CD8+ expansion and response need larger treated cohorts.

cDNA prepared by RNA extraction and subsequent reverse transcription served as the template for sequencing. This table comes from immunoSEQ multiplex PCR, and its TCRdb copy is limited to in-frame clones, with some not included. The repertoire holds roughly 5,900 clones, with around 62% as singletons. As to treatment: oral pan-JAK inhibitor, 5-10 mg twice daily. Alopecia areata patients provided lesional scalp punch biopsies and peripheral blood. J lost 4 bases, V lost 8 bases, and 10 bases had no gene match. Per germline, CDR1 MNHNS and CDR2 SASEGT. The CDR3 has 15 amino acids. For this clone: The antigen remains undetermined.

The clonotype was recovered from a human donor with alopecia areata. The input for sequencing was skin, taken around week 31, from a patient treated with tofacitinib. The chain combines TRBV6-1 with TRBJ1-4, with 7 bases identical to TRBD1. The CDR3 DNA follows: TGTGCCAGCCGATGGAACAGGGGAGTTAATGAAAAACTGTTTTTT. Its protein is CASRWNRGVNEKLFF.